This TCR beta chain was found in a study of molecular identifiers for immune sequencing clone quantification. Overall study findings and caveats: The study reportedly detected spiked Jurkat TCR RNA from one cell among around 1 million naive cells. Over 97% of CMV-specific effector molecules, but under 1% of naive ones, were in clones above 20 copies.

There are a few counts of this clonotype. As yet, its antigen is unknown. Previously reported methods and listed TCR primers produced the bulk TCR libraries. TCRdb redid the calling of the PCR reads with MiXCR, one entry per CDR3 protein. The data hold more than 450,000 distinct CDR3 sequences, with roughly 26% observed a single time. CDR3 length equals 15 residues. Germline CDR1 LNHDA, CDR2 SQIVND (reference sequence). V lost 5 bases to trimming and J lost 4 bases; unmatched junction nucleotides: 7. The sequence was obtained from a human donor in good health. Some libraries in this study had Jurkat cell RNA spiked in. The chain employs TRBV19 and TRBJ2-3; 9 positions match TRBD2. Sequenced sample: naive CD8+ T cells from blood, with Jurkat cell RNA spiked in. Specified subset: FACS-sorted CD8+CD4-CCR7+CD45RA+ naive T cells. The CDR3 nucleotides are TGTGCCAGTAGTGGGAGCGGGGGGTCCTCAGATACGCAGTATTTT. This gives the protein CASSGSGGSSDTQYF.